A selection of T cell receptor beta chains follows, all from one sample in a study of cytomegalovirus exposure and HLA in healthy donors. The method was immunoSEQ multiplex PCR; TCRdb's version includes in-frame clones alone and lacks a portion of them. The sample lists 150,000 to 200,000 clones; around 79% were seen once. Sample: PBMCs. All receptors come from a woman between 50 and 59 years old in good health and CMV-seronegative. Both conserved end residues are part of each CDR3.

v_gene,j_gene,CDR3aa
TRBV7-2,TRBJ1-1,CASSFYRQGTEAFF
TRBV5-1,TRBJ2-2,CASGPGQNTGELFF
TRBV25-1,TRBJ2-7,CASSELASGGRYEQYF
TRBV27,TRBJ2-7,CASSPGTSGRIEQYF
TRBV7-9,-,CASSLGQGGYEQYF
TRBV7-8,TRBJ2-1,CASSLVRLAGGMNEQFF
TRBV29-1,TRBJ1-5,CSVVEAAVGDQPQHF
TRBV5-1,TRBJ1-3,CASNPDRANTIYF
TRBV9,TRBJ2-2,CASSARYRENTGELFF
TRBV4-1,TRBJ2-3,CASSQTRSPSTDTQYF
TRBV28,TRBJ2-7,CASRRAGGPYEQYF
TRBV7-2,TRBJ1-2,CASSFGRPTANYGYTF
TRBV4-3,TRBJ2-1,CASSQEGGANEQFF
TRBV27,TRBJ2-5,CASSPLPRTGGALETQYF
TRBV27,TRBJ2-3,CASRGLAGRTDTQYF
TRBV6-6,TRBJ2-1,CASSGTASYNEQFF
TRBV6-5,TRBJ1-2,CASSFRDRVGGYTF
TRBV28,TRBJ1-1,CASSLNIREGMNTEAFF
TRBV7-2,TRBJ2-5,CASSSNPQGVSPQYF
TRBV5-8,TRBJ2-5,CASSLEGVETQYF
TRBV14,TRBJ2-7,CASSQDSPGLSYEQYF
TRBV9,TRBJ2-7,CASSVSGRAYEQYF
TRBV11-3,TRBJ1-3,CANTPRPGAGNTIYF
TRBV5-4,TRBJ2-2,CASSLTQGATGELFF
TRBV28,TRBJ1-1,CASSLNGLNTEAFF
TRBV11-2,TRBJ1-5,CASSLEGGGNQPQHF
TRBV5-5,TRBJ2-7,CASSLTLSYEQYF
TRBV30,TRBJ2-7,CAWQQGLAGSYEQYF
TRBV4-2,TRBJ2-5,CASSQGGGKETQYF
TRBV4-1,TRBJ2-1,CASSQEGLAGPDTLF
TRBV5-8,TRBJ1-1,CASSLVWTGRNTEAFF
TRBV15,TRBJ2-2,CATSRGGGGSAGELFF
TRBV5-6,TRBJ2-7,CASSLGRRTFSYEQYF
TRBV28,TRBJ2-2,CASSSPAWATGELFF
TRBV28,TRBJ2-7,CASSLTQGALEQYF
TRBV28,TRBJ1-3,CASSELRLVLTSGNTIYF
TRBV30,TRBJ2-5,CAWSLYRPKETQYF
TRBV9,TRBJ2-7,CASSAGGSPYEQYF
TRBV7-8,TRBJ2-7,CASSSRSTGTGGEYEQYF
TRBV9,TRBJ2-2,CASSRLAGEGELFF
TRBV11-3,TRBJ2-4,CASRAPGQRNIQYF
TRBV6-1,TRBJ2-3,CASSARLAGVGTDTQYF
TRBV2,TRBJ2-1,CASSLTSGGNEQFF
TRBV5-1,TRBJ2-1,CASWASRLGKRSEQFF